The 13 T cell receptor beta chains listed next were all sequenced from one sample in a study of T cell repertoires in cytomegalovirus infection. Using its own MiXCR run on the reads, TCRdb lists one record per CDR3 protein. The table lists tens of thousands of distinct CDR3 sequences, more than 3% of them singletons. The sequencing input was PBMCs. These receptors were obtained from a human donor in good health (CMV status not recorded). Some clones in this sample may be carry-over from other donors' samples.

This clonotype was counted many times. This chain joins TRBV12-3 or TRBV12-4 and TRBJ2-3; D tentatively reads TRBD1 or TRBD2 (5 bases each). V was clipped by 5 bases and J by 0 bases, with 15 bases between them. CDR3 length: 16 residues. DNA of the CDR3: TGTGCCAGCAGTCGCAGAGGGACCCTAAGCACAGATACGCAGTATTTT. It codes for CASSRRGTLSTDTQYF.

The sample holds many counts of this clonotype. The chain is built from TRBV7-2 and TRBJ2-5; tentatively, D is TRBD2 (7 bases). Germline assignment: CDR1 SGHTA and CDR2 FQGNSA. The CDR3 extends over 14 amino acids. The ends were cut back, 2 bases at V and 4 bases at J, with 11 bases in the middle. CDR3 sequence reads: CASSLLGGLETQYF. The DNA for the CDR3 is TGTGCCAGCAGCTTACTGGGGGGGCTAGAGACCCAGTACTTC.

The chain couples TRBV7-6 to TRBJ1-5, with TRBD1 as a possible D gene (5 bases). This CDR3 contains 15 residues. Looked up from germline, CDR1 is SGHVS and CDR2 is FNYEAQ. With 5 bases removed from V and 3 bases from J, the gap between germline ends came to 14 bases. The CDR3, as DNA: TGTGCCAGCAGCCCGGAGGGACTGGACAATCAGCCCCAGCATTTT. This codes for CASSPEGLDNQPQHF.

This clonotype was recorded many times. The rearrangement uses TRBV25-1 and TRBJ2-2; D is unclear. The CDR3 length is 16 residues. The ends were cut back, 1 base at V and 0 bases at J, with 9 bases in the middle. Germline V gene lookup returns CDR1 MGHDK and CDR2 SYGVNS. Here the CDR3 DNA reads TGTGCCAGCAGTGAATGGCACCGCTCGAACACCGGGGAGCTGTTTTTT. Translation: CASSEWHRSNTGELFF.

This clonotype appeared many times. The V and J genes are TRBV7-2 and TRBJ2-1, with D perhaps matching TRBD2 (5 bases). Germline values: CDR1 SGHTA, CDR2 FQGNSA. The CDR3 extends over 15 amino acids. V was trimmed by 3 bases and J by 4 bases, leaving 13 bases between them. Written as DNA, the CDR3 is TGTGCCAGCAGCTTTAGAGGGCACCAGTACAATGAGCAGTTCTTC. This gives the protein CASSFRGHQYNEQFF.

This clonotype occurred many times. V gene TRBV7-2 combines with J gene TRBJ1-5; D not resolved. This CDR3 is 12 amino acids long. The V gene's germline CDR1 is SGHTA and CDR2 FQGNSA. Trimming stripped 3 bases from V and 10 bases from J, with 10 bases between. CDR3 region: CASSFGPSPQHF. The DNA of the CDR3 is TGTGCCAGCAGCTTCGGACCCTCACCCCAGCATTTT.

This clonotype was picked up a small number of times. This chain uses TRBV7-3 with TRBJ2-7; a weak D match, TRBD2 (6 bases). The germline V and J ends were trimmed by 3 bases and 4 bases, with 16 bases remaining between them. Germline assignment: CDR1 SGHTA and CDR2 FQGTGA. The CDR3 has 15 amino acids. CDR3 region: CASSFGPGAGYEQYF. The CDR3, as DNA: TGTGCCAGCAGCTTTGGGCCGGGAGCAGGATACGAGCAGTACTTC.

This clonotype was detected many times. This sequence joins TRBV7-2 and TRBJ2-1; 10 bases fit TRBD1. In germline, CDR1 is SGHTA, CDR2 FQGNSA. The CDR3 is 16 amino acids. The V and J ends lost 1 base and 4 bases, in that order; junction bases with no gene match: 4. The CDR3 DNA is TGTGCCAGCAGCTTAGAGTCGGGACAGGGGTACAATGAGCAGTTCTTC. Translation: CASSLESGQGYNEQFF. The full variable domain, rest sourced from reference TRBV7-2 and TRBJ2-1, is GAGVSQSPSNKVTEKGKDVELRCDPISGHTALYWYRQSLGQGLEFLIYFQGNSAPDKSGLPSDRFSAERTGGSVSTLTIQRTQQEDSAVYLCASSLESGQGYNEQFFGPGTRLTVL.

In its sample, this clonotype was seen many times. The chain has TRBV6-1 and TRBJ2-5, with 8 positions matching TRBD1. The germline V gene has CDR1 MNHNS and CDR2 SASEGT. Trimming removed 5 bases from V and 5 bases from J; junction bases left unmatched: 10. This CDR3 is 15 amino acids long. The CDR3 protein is CASSPGGGLYETQYF. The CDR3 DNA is TGTGCCAGCAGTCCAGGGGGCGGATTGTACGAGACCCAGTACTTC.

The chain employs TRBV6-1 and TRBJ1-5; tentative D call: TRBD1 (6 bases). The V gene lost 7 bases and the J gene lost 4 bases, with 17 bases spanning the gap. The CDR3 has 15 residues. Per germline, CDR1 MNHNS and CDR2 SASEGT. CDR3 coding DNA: TGTGCCAGCAAGGATCCCCCGGGACAAAATCAGCCCCAGCATTTT. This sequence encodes CASKDPPGQNQPQHF.

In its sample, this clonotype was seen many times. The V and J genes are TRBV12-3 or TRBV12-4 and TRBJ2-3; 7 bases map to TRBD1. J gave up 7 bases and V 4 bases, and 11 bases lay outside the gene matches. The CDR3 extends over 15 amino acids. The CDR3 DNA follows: TGTGCCAGCAGTTCCACTGGACAGGCGGGTTATACGCAGTATTTT. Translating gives CASSSTGQAGYTQYF.

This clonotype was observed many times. DNA of the CDR3: TGTGCCAGCAGCTTACCAACAGCCCAAGAGACCCAGTACTTC. As protein: CASSLPTAQETQYF. The rearrangement links TRBV7-9 to TRBJ2-5; no clear D. The CDR3 covers 14 residues. Between the trimmed V and J ends, which lost 2 bases and 1 base, there was a span of 8 bases. The germline V gene encodes CDR1 SEHNR and CDR2 FQNEAQ (reference sequence).

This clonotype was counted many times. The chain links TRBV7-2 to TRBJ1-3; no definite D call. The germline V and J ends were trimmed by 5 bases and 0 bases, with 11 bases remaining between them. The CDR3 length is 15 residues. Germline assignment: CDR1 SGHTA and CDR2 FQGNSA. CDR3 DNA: TGTGCCAGCAGCCCCCGACCGATCTCTGGAAACACCATATATTTT. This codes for CASSPRPISGNTIYF.